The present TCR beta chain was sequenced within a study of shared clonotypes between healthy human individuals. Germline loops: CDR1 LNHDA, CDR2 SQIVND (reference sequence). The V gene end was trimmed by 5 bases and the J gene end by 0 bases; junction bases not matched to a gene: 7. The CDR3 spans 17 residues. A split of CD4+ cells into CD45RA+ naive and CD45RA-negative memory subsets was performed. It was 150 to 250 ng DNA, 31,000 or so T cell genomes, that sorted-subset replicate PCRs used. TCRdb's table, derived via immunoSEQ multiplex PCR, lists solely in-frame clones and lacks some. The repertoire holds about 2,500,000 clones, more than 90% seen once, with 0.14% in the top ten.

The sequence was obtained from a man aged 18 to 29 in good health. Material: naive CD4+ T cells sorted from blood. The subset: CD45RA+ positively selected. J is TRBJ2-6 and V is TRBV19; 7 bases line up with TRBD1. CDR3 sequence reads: CASSRGTESSGANVLTF. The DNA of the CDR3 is TGTGCCAGTAGTCGAGGGACAGAGAGCTCTGGGGCCAACGTCCTGACTTTC.